This T cell receptor beta chain was identified during a study of T-cell reconstitution after alpha-beta-depleted transplantation in children. This clonotype was detected ten times or more. Looked up from germline, CDR1 is MDHEN and CDR2 is SYDVKM. V was pared by 5 bases and J by 1 base, with 15 bases between. The CDR3 has 16 residues. Using unique molecular identifiers, the investigators prepared the TCRbeta library. TCRdb ran MiXCR on the PCR reads and lists one entry per CDR3 protein. The profile covers a few hundred thousand distinct CDR3 sequences, with about 8.8% appearing a single time and about 4.8% taken by the ten largest.

This sample comprised PBMCs from the stem cell graft donor, obtained from the stem cell graft. J is TRBJ1-5 and V is TRBV28; D is possibly TRBD1 (5 bases). The TCR originated in a human donor who donated a stem cell graft to a child with SCID. CDR3 DNA: TGTGCCAGCAGTCCACGCCCTCGGGGGAGCAATCAGCCCCAGCATTTT. The encoded protein is CASSPRPRGSNQPQHF.